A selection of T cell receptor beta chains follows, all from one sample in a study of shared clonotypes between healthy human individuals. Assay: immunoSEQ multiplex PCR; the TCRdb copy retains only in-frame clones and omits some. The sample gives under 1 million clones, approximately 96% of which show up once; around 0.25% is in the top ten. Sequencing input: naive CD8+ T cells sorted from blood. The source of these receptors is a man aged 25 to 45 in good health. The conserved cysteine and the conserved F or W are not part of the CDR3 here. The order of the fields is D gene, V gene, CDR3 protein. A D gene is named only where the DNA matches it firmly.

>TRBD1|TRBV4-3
ASSQWDSQTQY
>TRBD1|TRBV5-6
ASSSAGGTNQPQH
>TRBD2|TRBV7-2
ASSSLAGALIDTQY
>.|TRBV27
ASSLSGDEQY
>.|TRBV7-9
ASSIVDADDEQF
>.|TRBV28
ASRGRLTYEQY
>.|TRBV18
ASSPPHRRGELF
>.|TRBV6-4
ASSDWTGELF
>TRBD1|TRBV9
ASSGGQGSYEQY
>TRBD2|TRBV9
ASSPHGGRALEQY
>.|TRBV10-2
ASSAGAFQETQY
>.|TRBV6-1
ASIRGYDEQY
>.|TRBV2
ASSELETTQSYEQF
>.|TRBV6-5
ASSAGGANTEAF
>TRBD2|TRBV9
ASSGAGGPSSTDTQY
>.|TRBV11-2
ASSQVAQVSSGNTIY
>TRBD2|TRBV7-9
ASGPPGLAGDTGELF
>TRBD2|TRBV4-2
ASSPARGVAGLDTQY
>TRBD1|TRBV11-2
ASSAGGQGFFEYEQY
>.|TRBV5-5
ASSLEGPGSGNTIY
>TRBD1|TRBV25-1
ASSEPLGQGATEAF
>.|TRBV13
ASSLGTVQETQY
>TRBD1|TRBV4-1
ASSARQGTEAF
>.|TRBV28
ASSLMGNNQPQH
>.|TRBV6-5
ASSYVGAPNTQY
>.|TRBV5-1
ASSLAERKGYEQY
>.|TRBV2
ASSAGATYEQY
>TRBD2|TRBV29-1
SVVQESPGGYQETQY
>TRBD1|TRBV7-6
ASSLALGQGGSNQPQH
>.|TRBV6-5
ASSYSGYDYNEQF
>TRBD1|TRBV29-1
SGNMGQGNGNEQF
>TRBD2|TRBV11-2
ASSQLAGGSYEQY
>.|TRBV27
ASSPPYVGSNGYT
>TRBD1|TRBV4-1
ASSQVGQGTFDQPQH
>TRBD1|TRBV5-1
ASSQRQGAYEQY
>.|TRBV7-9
ASSLEVVTDNTGELF
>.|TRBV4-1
ASSAGSAGLVEQF
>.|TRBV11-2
ASSSRTGNQPQH
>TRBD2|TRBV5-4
ASSLWASGMGEQF
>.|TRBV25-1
ASSEVDTQY
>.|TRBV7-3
ASSLIAAVNNEQF
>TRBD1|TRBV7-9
ASSPRQGAGNEQF
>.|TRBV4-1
ASSQGLATIPFEQY
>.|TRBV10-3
AISDGTEAF
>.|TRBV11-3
ASSSAANYSYNEQF
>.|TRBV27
ASSFLSVAEQY
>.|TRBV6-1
ASATFRSYEQY
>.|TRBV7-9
ASSLGGRSGEQY
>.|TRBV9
ASSVGGTPNYGYT
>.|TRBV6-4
ASIKRGYEQY
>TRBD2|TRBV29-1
SVALADSYEQY
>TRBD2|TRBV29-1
SVEGLAGRETQY
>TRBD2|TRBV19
ASSPGGGGEQF
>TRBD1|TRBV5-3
ARSWRGTGQETQY
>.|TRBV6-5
ASSYSGGTPVDEQY
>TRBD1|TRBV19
ASSKYRGTGELF
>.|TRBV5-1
ASSFSGNSYNEQF
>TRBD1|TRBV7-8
ASTQAGTGYYEQY
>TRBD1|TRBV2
ASSANKQGANYGYT